This is a list of T cell receptor beta chains from one sample in a study of blood T cell repertoires in COVID-19. This table comes from immunoSEQ multiplex PCR, and its TCRdb copy is limited to in-frame clones, with some not included. This repertoire shows around 130,000 clones, about four fifths found once; its top ten account for 9.5% to 15%. Sequenced material: peripheral blood. The receptors originated from a human donor in a cohort sampled during active COVID-19. CDR3s leave out the opening cysteine and the closing phenylalanine or tryptophan.

TRBV27	TRBJ2-7	ASRRQPDRSYEQY
TRBV5-1	TRBJ2-3	ASSLAGQGGGSTDTQY
TRBV7-2	TRBJ2-2	ASSPWGDSGGAGELF
TRBV27	TRBJ2-2	ASSFQRRTGELF
TRBV7-8	TRBJ1-2	ASSLYPDGGYGYT
TRBV27	TRBJ1-1	ASSQRGGTEAF
TRBV5-1	TRBJ2-1	ASSLEGGAHSEQF
TRBV3-1/TRBV3-2	TRBJ2-7	ASSQDRVLGATGAYEQY
TRBV19	TRBJ1-5	ASSIGTGNQPQH
TRBV10-3	TRBJ1-5	AIPKTGSNQPQH
TRBV9	TRBJ2-5	ASSSGGAAAGPQY
TRBV29-1	TRBJ1-2	SANRGGNYGYT
TRBV27	TRBJ2-7	ASRPLAGGPHEQY
TRBV7-9	TRBJ2-7	ASSFSGQQGQY
TRBV19	TRBJ2-1	ASSSSGGGNEQF
TRBV3-1/TRBV3-2	TRBJ1-1	ASSQVGGEAF
TRBV24-1	TRBJ1-1	ATSDPQKTEAF
TRBV7-2	TRBJ1-1	ASSYTLDRNTEAF
TRBV11-2	TRBJ2-3	ASSSRGLSTDTQY
TRBV7-6	TRBJ1-1	ASSLRHNTEAF
TRBV13	TRBJ2-3	ASSTLAPGLAGESSTDTQY
TRBV23-1	TRBJ2-1	ASSLSGKLPRVVVNEQF
TRBV7-6	TRBJ1-6	ASSTGTAPNSPLH
TRBV10-3	TRBJ1-2	AISEVGSYGYT
TRBV11-2	TRBJ1-6	ASRGTGDNSPLH
TRBV10-2	TRBJ2-1	ASSESGVAGREQF
TRBV5-6	TRBJ1-2	ASSLWQDRGYT
TRBV9	TRBJ2-1	ASSVAAETYNEQF
TRBV6-6	TRBJ2-7	ASSGSGGAKVEQY
TRBV6-5	TRBJ2-2	ASSYSVGGNTGELF